The TCR beta chain under discussion was sequenced for a study of T cell responses to AZD1222 COVID-19 vaccine. Study outcomes and limitations: Recipients of two AZD1222 doses showed rising Spike-specific TCR breadth and depth. Donors, mostly white British, included more females; clonal diversity was possibly underestimated. Repertoire sampling occurred only after the peak T cell response.

This CDR3 spans 15 amino acids. Produced via immunoSEQ multiplex PCR; TCRdb's table is partial and in-frame only. The sample has under 95,000 clones; approximately 86% are singletons. As regards this clone: Its antigen is as yet unknown.

The J gene is TRBJ1-5, the V gene TRBV21-1; the table's D call of TRBD1 was not tested on the DNA. TRBV21-1 corresponds to a pseudogene. Here the sequenced sample was peripheral blood, taken on day 0 of AZD1222 vaccination. This clonotype originated in an adult in good health. CDR3 protein: CASSKGGRINQPQHF. The CDR3 DNA reads TGTGCCAGCAGCAAAGGGGGGCGGATCAATCAGCCCCAGCATTTT.